The clone carrying this T cell receptor beta chain was picked up a small number of times. Its antigen is not known. The TCRbeta library incorporated unique molecular identifiers. TCRdb itself ran the PCR reads through MiXCR, one entry per CDR3 protein. The data show 450,000 to 600,000 distinct CDR3 sequences, roughly 13% seen once. This specimen comes from a study of T-cell reconstitution after alpha-beta-depleted transplantation in children. Findings of the study overall: Alpha-beta T cells about two months after transplant reportedly derived from several hundred expanded graft clones.

The sample in question was PBMCs, mostly from graft donor cells, obtained 360 days after TCRalphabeta/CD19-depleted stem cell transplant. This receptor was identified in a male patient younger than 18 who had a stem cell transplant for acute myeloid leukemia, so the T cells may come from the graft donor.

The CDR3 loop reads CGGQGLVTEAFF. The CDR3, as DNA: TGTGGGGGACAGGGTTTGGTCACTGAAGCTTTCTTT. The rearrangement links TRBV7-9 to TRBJ1-1; TRBD1 matches 9 bases. Germline V gene sequence: CDR1 SEHNR, CDR2 FQNEAQ (reference sequence). The CDR3 totals 12 residues.